Included here is one TCR beta chain sequence, with context. Its antigen remains unknown. The sample contains more than one DNA sequence encoding this CDR3. Clones were read by immunoSEQ multiplex PCR, and TCRdb kept only the in-frame ones, dropping some. This table has 950,000 to 1,300,000 clones, under 80% appearing once. Study donors comprised healthy, HIV-negative adults devoid of recent acute infection or vaccination. Naive CD4+ cells were CD45RA-selected; the remaining cells were memory. V was clipped by 0 bases and J by 3 bases; unmatched bases: 4. This CDR3 is 15 amino acids long. Germline V lookup: CDR1 SGHNT, CDR2 YYREEE (reference sequence). The sample comes from a study of shared clonotypes between healthy human individuals. Study conclusions and caveats: Among donors, the sharing of clonotypes was expected to be influenced by sequencing depth.

Sequencing was performed on memory CD4+ T cells sorted from blood. Regarding subset: CD45RA-negative fraction. The chain links TRBV5-4 to TRBJ2-7; 9 nucleotides align to TRBD1. This TCR came from a man aged 18 to 29 in good health. The CDR3 coding sequence is TGTGCCAGCAGCTTGGGCGGGACAGGGATCTACGAGCAGTACTTC. Protein: CASSLGGTGIYEQYF.